The T cell receptor (beta chain) described here comes from a study of monozygotic twins with inflammatory bowel disease. From the 5' RACE reads, TCRdb lists one entry per CDR3 protein and no DNA. Its clone listing holds fewer than 550,000 distinct CDR3 sequences. CDR1 SGHAT and CDR2 FQNNGV come from the germline V gene. The CDR3 loop spans 18 amino acids. The sequenced sample was blood. The chain recombines TRBV11-2 with TRBJ2-7; TCRdb indicates TRBD2, and absent DNA this call remains unverified. This receptor was obtained from a human donor with ulcerative colitis or Crohn's disease, or a healthy co-twin of an affected twin (not recorded which). CDR3 sequence: CASSFPGGTSGHSYEQYF.